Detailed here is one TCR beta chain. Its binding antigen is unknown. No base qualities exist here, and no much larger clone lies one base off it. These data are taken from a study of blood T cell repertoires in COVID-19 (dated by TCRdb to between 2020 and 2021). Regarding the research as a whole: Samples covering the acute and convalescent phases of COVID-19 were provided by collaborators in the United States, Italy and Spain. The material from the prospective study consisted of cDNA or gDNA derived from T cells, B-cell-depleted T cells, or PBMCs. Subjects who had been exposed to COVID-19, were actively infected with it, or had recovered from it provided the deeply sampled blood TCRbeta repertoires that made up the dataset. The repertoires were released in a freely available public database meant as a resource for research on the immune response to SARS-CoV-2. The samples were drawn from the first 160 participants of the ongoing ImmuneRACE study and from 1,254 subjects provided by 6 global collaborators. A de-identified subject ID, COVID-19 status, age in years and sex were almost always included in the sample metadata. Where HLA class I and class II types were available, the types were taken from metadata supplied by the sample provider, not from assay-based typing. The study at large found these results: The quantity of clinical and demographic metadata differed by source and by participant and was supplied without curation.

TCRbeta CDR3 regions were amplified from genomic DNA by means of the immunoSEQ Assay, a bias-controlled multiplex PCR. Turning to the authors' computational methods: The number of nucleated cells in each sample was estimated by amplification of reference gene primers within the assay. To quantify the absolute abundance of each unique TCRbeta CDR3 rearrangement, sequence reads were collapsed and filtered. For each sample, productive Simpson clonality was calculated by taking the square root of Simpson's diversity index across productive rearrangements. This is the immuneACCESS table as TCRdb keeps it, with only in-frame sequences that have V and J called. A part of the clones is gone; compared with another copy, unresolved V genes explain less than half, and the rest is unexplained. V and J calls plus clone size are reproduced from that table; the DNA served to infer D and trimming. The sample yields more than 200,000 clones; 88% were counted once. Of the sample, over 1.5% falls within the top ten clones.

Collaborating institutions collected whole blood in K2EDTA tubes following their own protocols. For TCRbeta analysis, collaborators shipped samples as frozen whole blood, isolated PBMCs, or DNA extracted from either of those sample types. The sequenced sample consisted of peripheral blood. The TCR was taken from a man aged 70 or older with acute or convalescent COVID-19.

The CDR3 corresponds to CASSLEFGGSYEQYF. In nucleotide form, the sequence is TGTGCCAGCAGCTTAGAGTTCGGGGGGAGCTACGAGCAGTACTTC. Recombination connected TRBV7-9 to TRBJ2-7; 7 junctional bases match TRBD2. The CDR3 goes from the cysteine to the phenylalanine over 15 residues. The only DNA kept is the CDR3, 45 bases in frame from the first base. Via the germline V gene (reference sequence), CDR1 is SEHNR and CDR2 FQNEAQ. V lost 1 base and J lost 3 bases, and the count of bases not matched to a germline gene is 6.